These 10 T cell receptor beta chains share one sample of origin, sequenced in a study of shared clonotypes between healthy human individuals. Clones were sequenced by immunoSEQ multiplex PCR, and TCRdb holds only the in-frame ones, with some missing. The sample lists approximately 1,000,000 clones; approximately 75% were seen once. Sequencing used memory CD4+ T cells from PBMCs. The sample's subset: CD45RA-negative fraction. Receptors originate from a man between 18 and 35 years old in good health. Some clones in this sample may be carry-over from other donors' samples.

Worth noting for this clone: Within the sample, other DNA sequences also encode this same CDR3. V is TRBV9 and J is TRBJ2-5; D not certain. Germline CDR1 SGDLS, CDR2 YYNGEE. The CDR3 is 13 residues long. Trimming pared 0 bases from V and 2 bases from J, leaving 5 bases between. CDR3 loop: CASSVGPQETQYF. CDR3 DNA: TGTGCCAGCAGCGTAGGCCCGCAAGAGACCCAGTACTTC.

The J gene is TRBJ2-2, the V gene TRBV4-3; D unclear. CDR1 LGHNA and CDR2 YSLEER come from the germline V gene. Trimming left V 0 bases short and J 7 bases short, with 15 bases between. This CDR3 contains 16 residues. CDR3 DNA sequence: TGCGCCAGCAGCCAAGATTCCTCAAGGGATTACGGGGAGCTGTTTTTT. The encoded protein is CASSQDSSRDYGELFF.

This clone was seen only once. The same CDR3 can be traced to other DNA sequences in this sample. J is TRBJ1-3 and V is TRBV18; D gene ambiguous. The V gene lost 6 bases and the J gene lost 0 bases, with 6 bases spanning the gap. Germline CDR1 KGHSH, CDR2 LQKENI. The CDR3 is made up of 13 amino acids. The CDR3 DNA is TGTGCCAGCTCCCCAAGCTCTGGAAACACCATATATTTT. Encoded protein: CASSPSSGNTIYF.

CDR3 sequence: CASSFLTSSGRGTGRSNEQFF. CDR3 bases: TGTGCCAGCAGTTTCCTCACTTCTAGCGGGAGGGGGACGGGACGGTCCAATGAGCAGTTCTTC. This sequence joins TRBV28 and TRBJ2-1, with TRBD2 matching 12 bases. J was trimmed by 6 bases and V by 3 bases; bases with no gene match: 21. Germline lookup yields CDR1 MDHEN and CDR2 SYDVKM. This CDR3 region has 21 residues.

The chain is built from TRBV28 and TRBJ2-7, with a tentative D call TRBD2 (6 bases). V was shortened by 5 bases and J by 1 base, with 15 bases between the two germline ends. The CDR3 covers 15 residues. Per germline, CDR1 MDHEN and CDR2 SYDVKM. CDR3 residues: CASSPFRDWSYEQYF. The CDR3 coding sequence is TGTGCCAGCAGTCCCTTTAGGGACTGGTCCTACGAGCAGTACTTC.

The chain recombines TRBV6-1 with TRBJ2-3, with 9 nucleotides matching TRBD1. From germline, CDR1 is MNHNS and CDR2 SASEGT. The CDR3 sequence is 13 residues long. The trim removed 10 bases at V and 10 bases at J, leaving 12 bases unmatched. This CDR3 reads CATSGTGPSAQYF. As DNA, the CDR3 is TGTGCCACCTCGGGGACAGGGCCCTCGGCGCAGTATTTT.

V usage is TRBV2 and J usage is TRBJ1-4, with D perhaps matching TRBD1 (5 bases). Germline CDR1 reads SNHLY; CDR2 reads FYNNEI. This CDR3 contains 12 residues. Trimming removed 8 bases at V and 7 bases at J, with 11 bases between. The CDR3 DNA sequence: TGTGCCAGCCGGGGCGGGAGTGAAAAACTGTTTTTT. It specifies CASRGGSEKLFF.

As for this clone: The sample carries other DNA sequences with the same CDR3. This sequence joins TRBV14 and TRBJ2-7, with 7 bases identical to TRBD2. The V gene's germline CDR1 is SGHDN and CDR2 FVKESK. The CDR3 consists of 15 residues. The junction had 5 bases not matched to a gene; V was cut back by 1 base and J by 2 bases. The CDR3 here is CASSQGGGGTYEQYF. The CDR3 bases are TGTGCCAGCAGCCAAGGCGGGGGAGGAACCTACGAGCAGTACTTC.

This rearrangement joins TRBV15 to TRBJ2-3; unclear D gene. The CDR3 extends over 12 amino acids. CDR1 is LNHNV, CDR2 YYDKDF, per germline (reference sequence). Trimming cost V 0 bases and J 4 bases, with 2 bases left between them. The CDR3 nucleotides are TGTGCCACCAGCAGAGAGGCAGATACGCAGTATTTT. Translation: CATSREADTQYF.

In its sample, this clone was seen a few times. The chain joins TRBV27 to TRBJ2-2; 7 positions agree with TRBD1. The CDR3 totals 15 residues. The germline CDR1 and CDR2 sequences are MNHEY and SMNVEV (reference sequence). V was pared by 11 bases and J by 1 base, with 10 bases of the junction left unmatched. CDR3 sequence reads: CASSRDSWNTGELFF. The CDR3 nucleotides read TGTGCCTCCTCCAGGGACAGTTGGAACACCGGGGAGCTGTTTTTT.